This is a list of T cell receptor beta chains from one sample in a study of cytomegalovirus exposure and HLA in healthy donors. TCRdb's copy holds only in-frame clones and misses some; the assay was immunoSEQ multiplex PCR. The sample lists around 110,000 clones, approximately 79% occurring once. Sequencing was performed on PBMCs. The source of these receptors is a man aged 18 to 29 in good health and CMV-seronegative. Each CDR3 is given with its conserved first and last residue. D genes are given only for firm matches. The listing skips clone size in some rows; elsewhere it reads once, few, many or a size class.

j_call: TRBJ2-3
d_call: TRBD2
v_call: TRBV7-2
clone_size: NA
cdr3_aa: CASSPKTSGGAGTDTQYF
cdr3_nt: TGTGCCAGCAGCCCTAAGACTAGCGGGGGGGCCGGGACAGATACGCAGTATTTT

j_call: TRBJ1-1
d_call: NA
v_call: TRBV5-1
clone_size: NA
cdr3_aa: CASSLEAGLTEAFF
cdr3_nt: TGCGCCAGCAGCTTGGAAGCGGGGCTCACTGAAGCTTTCTTT

j_call: TRBJ2-7
d_call: TRBD1
v_call: TRBV5-6
clone_size: NA
cdr3_aa: CASSSGQEISYEQYF
cdr3_nt: TGTGCCAGCAGCTCCGGACAGGAAATCTCCTACGAGCAGTACTTC

j_call: TRBJ2-1
d_call: NA
v_call: TRBV6-6
clone_size: NA
cdr3_aa: CASSPTRGLYNEQFF
cdr3_nt: TGTGCCAGCAGCCCGACTAGGGGGCTATACAATGAGCAGTTCTTC

j_call: TRBJ2-7
d_call: TRBD2
v_call: TRBV2
clone_size: NA
cdr3_aa: CASSGASGGWSYEQYF
cdr3_nt: TGTGCCAGCAGTGGGGCTAGCGGGGGGTGGTCCTACGAGCAGTACTTC

j_call: TRBJ2-7
d_call: NA
v_call: TRBV27
clone_size: NA
cdr3_aa: CASSLSLGAPYEQYF
cdr3_nt: TGTGCCAGCAGTTTATCTTTGGGGGCCCCCTACGAGCAGTACTTC

j_call: TRBJ1-1
d_call: TRBD1
v_call: TRBV4-3
clone_size: few
cdr3_aa: CASSQTGQRGTEAFF
cdr3_nt: TGCGCCAGCAGCCAAACGGGACAGAGAGGCACTGAAGCTTTCTTT

j_call: TRBJ2-6
d_call: NA
v_call: TRBV15
clone_size: few
cdr3_aa: CATGGARSGANVLTF
cdr3_nt: TGTGCCACCGGGGGGGCACGCTCTGGGGCCAACGTCCTGACTTTC

j_call: TRBJ2-5
d_call: TRBD1
v_call: TRBV4-2
clone_size: NA
cdr3_aa: CASSQGGGQGQETQYF
cdr3_nt: TGTGCCAGCAGCCAGGGGGGGGGACAGGGCCAAGAGACCCAGTACTTC

j_call: TRBJ2-1
d_call: TRBD1
v_call: TRBV28
clone_size: NA
cdr3_aa: CASSLWMTGGNEQFF
cdr3_nt: TGTGCCAGCAGTTTATGGATGACAGGGGGCAATGAGCAGTTCTTC

j_call: TRBJ1-2
d_call: NA
v_call: TRBV28
clone_size: NA
cdr3_aa: CASSTGGGRGNYGYTF
cdr3_nt: TGTGCCAGCAGTACGGGGGGGGGACGGGGGAACTATGGCTACACCTTC

j_call: TRBJ2-1
d_call: TRBD2
v_call: TRBV5-5
clone_size: NA
cdr3_aa: CASSLATSGGSGEQFF
cdr3_nt: TGTGCCAGCAGCTTGGCCACTAGCGGGGGTTCTGGCGAGCAGTTCTTC

j_call: TRBJ2-5
d_call: NA
v_call: TRBV27
clone_size: NA
cdr3_aa: CASGLQTQYF
cdr3_nt: TGTGCCAGCGGCTTGCAAACCCAGTACTTC

j_call: TRBJ2-1
d_call: NA
v_call: TRBV5-4
clone_size: NA
cdr3_aa: CASRAGNEQFF
cdr3_nt: TGTGCCAGCAGAGCGGGCAATGAGCAGTTCTTC

j_call: TRBJ2-5
d_call: TRBD1
v_call: TRBV19
clone_size: NA
cdr3_aa: CASSPGQGWETQYF
cdr3_nt: TGTGCCAGTAGCCCGGGACAGGGATGGGAGACCCAGTACTTC

j_call: TRBJ2-7
d_call: NA
v_call: TRBV6-5
clone_size: few
cdr3_aa: CASSITSSNEQYF
cdr3_nt: TGTGCCAGCAGTATAACTAGTTCCAACGAGCAGTACTTC

j_call: TRBJ1-6
d_call: TRBD1
v_call: TRBV10-3
clone_size: NA
cdr3_aa: CAISDTGQRNSPLHF
cdr3_nt: TGTGCCATCAGTGATACGGGACAGCGTAATTCACCCCTCCACTTT

j_call: TRBJ2-3
d_call: NA
v_call: TRBV19
clone_size: once
cdr3_aa: CASMEGASYTDTQYF
cdr3_nt: TGTGCCAGTATGGAGGGGGCTTCTTACACAGATACGCAGTATTTT

j_call: TRBJ1-5
d_call: NA
v_call: TRBV19
clone_size: NA
cdr3_aa: CASRPDPGGSSNQPQHF
cdr3_nt: TGTGCCAGTAGGCCGGATCCTGGGGGGAGTAGCAATCAGCCCCAGCATTTT

j_call: TRBJ2-5
d_call: TRBD2
v_call: TRBV5-4
clone_size: NA
cdr3_aa: CASSLGGSSGGEETQYF
cdr3_nt: TGTGCCAGCAGCCTGGGGGGATCGAGCGGGGGGGAAGAGACCCAGTACTTC

j_call: TRBJ1-2
d_call: NA
v_call: TRBV28
clone_size: NA
cdr3_aa: CASSAQGGYGYTF
cdr3_nt: TGTGCCAGCAGTGCTCAGGGAGGCTATGGCTACACCTTC

j_call: TRBJ2-7
d_call: NA
v_call: TRBV7-9
clone_size: NA
cdr3_aa: CASSRVPYEQYF
cdr3_nt: TGTGCCAGCAGTCGAGTCCCCTACGAGCAGTACTTC

j_call: TRBJ2-1
d_call: NA
v_call: TRBV4-2
clone_size: NA
cdr3_aa: CASSQEWASSYNEQFF
cdr3_nt: TGTGCCAGCAGCCAAGAGTGGGCCAGCTCCTACAATGAGCAGTTCTTC

j_call: TRBJ2-3
d_call: NA
v_call: TRBV29-1
clone_size: few
cdr3_aa: CSVSSGTDTQYF
cdr3_nt: TGCAGCGTCTCTAGCGGCACAGATACGCAGTATTTT

j_call: TRBJ2-1
d_call: TRBD1
v_call: TRBV2
clone_size: NA
cdr3_aa: CASSLTRQGFSYNEQFF
cdr3_nt: TGTGCCAGCAGCCTGACCCGACAGGGGTTCTCCTACAATGAGCAGTTCTTC

j_call: TRBJ1-1
d_call: TRBD1
v_call: TRBV19
clone_size: few
cdr3_aa: CASTNSRGRQPMNTEAFF
cdr3_nt: TGTGCCAGTACCAATTCCAGGGGGCGCCAACCCATGAACACTGAAGCTTTCTTT

j_call: TRBJ2-3
d_call: NA
v_call: TRBV7-2
clone_size: NA
cdr3_aa: CASSEGSGYADTQYF
cdr3_nt: TGTGCCAGCAGCGAGGGTAGCGGATACGCAGATACGCAGTATTTT

j_call: TRBJ1-4
d_call: TRBD1
v_call: TRBV6-1
clone_size: few
cdr3_aa: CASSVLQGEANEKLFF
cdr3_nt: TGTGCCAGCAGTGTTTTACAGGGGGAAGCTAATGAAAAACTGTTTTTT

j_call: TRBJ1-6
d_call: NA
v_call: TRBV7-9
clone_size: NA
cdr3_aa: CANRVIYNSPLHF
cdr3_nt: TGTGCCAACCGAGTTATCTATAATTCACCCCTCCACTTT

j_call: TRBJ2-6
d_call: NA
v_call: TRBV28
clone_size: NA
cdr3_aa: CASSFPGGAGANVLTF
cdr3_nt: TGTGCCAGCAGTTTTCCGGGGGGCGCTGGGGCCAACGTCCTGACTTTC

j_call: TRBJ1-6
d_call: NA
v_call: TRBV19
clone_size: NA
cdr3_aa: CASRLKGQGNDNSPLHF
cdr3_nt: TGTGCCAGTAGGTTAAAAGGGCAGGGGAACGATAATTCACCCCTCCACTTT

j_call: TRBJ2-3
d_call: NA
v_call: TRBV7-2
clone_size: NA
cdr3_aa: CASSLGGQTITQYF
cdr3_nt: TGTGCCAGCAGCTTAGGTGGACAAACAATCACGCAGTATTTT

j_call: TRBJ2-3
d_call: TRBD2
v_call: TRBV7-3
clone_size: NA
cdr3_aa: CASSLIPAGGQSDTQYF
cdr3_nt: TGTGCCAGCAGCTTAATCCCGGCGGGGGGCCAGTCAGATACGCAGTATTTT

j_call: TRBJ1-1
d_call: NA
v_call: TRBV6-1
clone_size: NA
cdr3_aa: CASSPPGGMNTEAFF
cdr3_nt: TGTGCCAGCAGCCCCCCCGGAGGCATGAACACTGAAGCTTTCTTT

j_call: TRBJ2-5
d_call: TRBD2
v_call: TRBV9
clone_size: NA
cdr3_aa: CASSVGGGSGETQYF
cdr3_nt: TGTGCCAGCAGCGTTGGCGGGGGATCGGGGGAGACCCAGTACTTC

j_call: TRBJ2-1
d_call: NA
v_call: TRBV6-6
clone_size: NA
cdr3_aa: CASGSSRVYEQFF
cdr3_nt: TGTGCCAGCGGGTCCTCCAGGGTCTATGAGCAGTTCTTC

j_call: TRBJ2-7
d_call: NA
v_call: TRBV9
clone_size: NA
cdr3_aa: CASSVAEGDYEQYF
cdr3_nt: TGTGCCAGCAGCGTAGCTGAGGGGGACTACGAGCAGTACTTC